The 12 T cell receptor beta chains below all came from one sample that was sequenced in a study of early T cells in non-severe SARS-CoV-2 infection. TCRdb re-derived calls from the 5' RACE reads in MiXCR, one entry per CDR3 protein. The sample records about 60,000 distinct CDR3 sequences, around 9% being singletons. Sequencing used whole blood. The source is an adult who was a healthcare worker with PCR-confirmed SARS-CoV-2 infection or an uninfected control (not recorded which).

The chain combines TRBV20-1 with TRBJ2-7; possibly TRBD2 for D (6 bases). V was pared by 0 bases and J by 3 bases, with 18 bases between. The germline CDR1 and CDR2 sequences are DFQATT and SNEGSKA (reference sequence). CDR3 length equals 16 residues. CDR3 coding DNA: TGCAGTGCTAGAGATCTGGGGGACTCCAGACTCTACGAGCAGTACTTC. Translated, it gives CSARDLGDSRLYEQYF.

Many counts were recorded for this clonotype. CDR3 sequence (DNA): TGTGCCAGCAGTGAAGCCGTAGGGGGCTATGAGCAGTTCTTC. This gives the protein CASSEAVGGYEQFF. The gene calls are TRBV6-1 and TRBJ2-1; 7 nucleotides agree with TRBD1. CDR3 length: 14 amino acids. J gave up 8 bases and V 0 bases, and 4 bases lay outside the gene matches. Germline CDR1 is MNHNS and CDR2 is SASEGT.

In nucleotides, the CDR3 is TGCAGCGCTGGCCTAGCGGAGGGGGGGGCCCAGTACTTC. It encodes CSAGLAEGGAQYF. The J gene is TRBJ2-5, the V gene TRBV29-1; D is perhaps TRBD2 (7 bases). Per the germline V gene, CDR1 is SQVTM and CDR2 is ANQGSEA. CDR3 length equals 13 residues. V lost 7 bases and J 9 bases, leaving 21 bases between the germline ends.

This clonotype was counted ten times or more. The chain combines TRBV28 with TRBJ2-7; TRBD1 agrees at 7 bases. Per the germline V gene, CDR1 is MDHEN and CDR2 is SYDVKM. Trimming at V came to 5 bases and at J to 3 bases, leaving 7 bases not matched to a gene. The CDR3 spans 14 residues. The CDR3: CASSAPGQSYEQYF. Here the CDR3 DNA reads TGTGCCAGCAGTGCACCGGGACAGAGCTACGAGCAGTACTTC. The complete variable domain, with remaining parts taken from reference TRBV28 and TRBJ2-7, reads DVKVTQSSRYLVKRTGEKVFLECVQDMDHENMFWYRQDPGLGLRLIYFSYDVKMKEKGDIPEGYSVSREKKERFSLILESASTNQTSMYLCASSAPGQSYEQYFGPGTRLTVT.

This sequence joins TRBV28 and TRBJ2-5; the match to TRBD2 covers 8 bases. V gave up 3 bases and J gave up 5 bases; unmatched junction bases: 14. Germline CDR1 MDHEN, CDR2 SYDVKM. CDR3 size: 17 residues. The CDR3 DNA reads as TGTGCCAGCAGTTTTGGGGCTAGCGGGTCTTTCTGGGAGACCCAGTACTTC. It encodes CASSFGASGSFWETQYF.

The table lists this clonotype with many counts. The chain is built from TRBV24-1 and TRBJ2-1, with 10 bases matching TRBD1. The CDR3 consists of 16 residues. Unmatched junction bases numbered 12, after V lost 7 bases and J lost 7 bases. CDR1 and CDR2 (germline): KGHDR, SFDVKD. The CDR3 DNA sequence: TGTGCCACCAGCGGGGGGACAGGGGAAATAAGGAATGAGCAGTTCTTC. Protein sequence: CATSGGTGEIRNEQFF.

The rearrangement joins TRBV12-3 or TRBV12-4 to TRBJ2-7; TRBD2 matches 8 bases. The CDR3 sequence is 17 residues long. Trimming at V came to 0 bases and at J to 7 bases, leaving 14 bases not matched to a gene. CDR3 protein: CASSLAPSGRGLGEQYF. The CDR3 DNA follows: TGTGCCAGCAGTTTAGCGCCTAGCGGGCGCGGTCTGGGGGAGCAGTACTTC.

This clonotype was observed at least ten times. The rearrangement links TRBV7-3 to TRBJ2-1, with D tentatively TRBD2 (6 bases). Germline V gene lookup returns CDR1 SGHTA and CDR2 FQGTGA. V was pared by 2 bases and J by 11 bases, with 25 bases between. CDR3 length: 17 amino acids. The CDR3 DNA follows: TGTGCCAGCAGCTTACTCGGTGGTGCTAGCGATGTACAAAAGCAGTTCTTC. This codes for CASSLLGGASDVQKQFF.

The table lists this clonotype with a few counts. This chain connects TRBV11-2 to TRBJ2-7; D gene uncertain. The CDR3 contains 14 residues. Germline V CDR1 and CDR2: SGHAT, FQNNGV. V was clipped by 1 base and J by 2 bases, with 9 bases between them. The CDR3 is CASSLGGSTYEQYF. Written as DNA, the CDR3 is TGTGCCAGCAGCTTAGGCGGTAGTACCTACGAGCAGTACTTC. Based on the CDR3 plus reference TRBV11-2 and TRBJ2-7, the full variable domain is EAGVAQSPRYKIIEKRQSVAFWCNPISGHATLYWYQQILGQGPKLLIQFQNNGVVDDSQLPKDRFSAERLKGVDSTLKIQPAKLEDSAVYLCASSLGGSTYEQYFGPGTRLTVT.

This clonotype was detected ten times or more. This chain connects TRBV6-2 or TRBV6-3 to TRBJ2-2; tentatively, D is TRBD1 or TRBD2 (5 bases each). V lost 6 bases and J lost 4, with 12 bases in between. CDR1 MNHEY and CDR2 SVGEGT come from the germline V gene. The CDR3 spans 14 residues. CDR3 residues: CASSRGRSTGELFF. The CDR3 DNA follows: TGTGCCAGCAGCCGGGGCCGGTCCACCGGGGAGCTGTTTTTT.

The genes are TRBV20-1 and TRBJ1-4; weak D call: TRBD1 (5 bases). The germline V and J ends were trimmed by 3 bases and 10 bases, with 15 bases remaining between them. CDR3 length: 13 amino acids. Germline values: CDR1 DFQATT, CDR2 SNEGSKA (reference sequence). The CDR3 coding sequence is TGCAGTGCTAGCGGTCCGGGGGATGGAAAACTGTTTTTT. Its translation: CSASGPGDGKLFF.

In its sample, this clonotype was seen many times. V gene TRBV11-2 combines with J gene TRBJ2-5, with TRBD2 matching over 8 bases. V lost 1 base, J lost 3 bases, and 1 base stayed unmatched. CDR1 is SGHAT and CDR2 is FQNNGV in the germline V gene. The CDR3 has 14 amino acids. The CDR3 DNA follows: TGTGCCAGCAGCTTAGGTAGCGGGAAAGAGACCCAGTACTTC. Protein product: CASSLGSGKETQYF. The full variable domain, rest sourced from reference TRBV11-2 and TRBJ2-5, is EAGVAQSPRYKIIEKRQSVAFWCNPISGHATLYWYQQILGQGPKLLIQFQNNGVVDDSQLPKDRFSAERLKGVDSTLKIQPAKLEDSAVYLCASSLGSGKETQYFGPGTRLLVL.